This T cell receptor beta chain was sequenced for a study of radiotherapy plus CTLA-4 blockade in lung cancer. The CDR3 loop spans 15 amino acids. V gave up 3 bases and J gave up 1 base; unmatched junction bases: 4. CDR1 and CDR2 from the germline V gene are SEHNR and FQNEAQ (reference sequence). TCRdb's table, derived via immunoSEQ multiplex PCR, lists solely in-frame clones and lacks some. This table has about 62,000 clones, 70% to 85% appearing once. Chemo-refractory metastatic non-small-cell lung cancer patients underwent focal radiation alongside CTLA-4 blockade with ipilimumab. This TCR was sampled from a human donor with non-small cell lung cancer who had a complete response to radiotherapy plus ipilimumab. Sample: peripheral blood, taken from a patient treated with radiotherapy plus ipilimumab. The rearrangement links TRBV7-9 to TRBJ2-3, with TRBD1 identical over 7 bases. The CDR3 loop reads CASSFRDRRTDTQYF. CDR3 bases: TGTGCCAGCAGCTTCAGGGACAGACGCACAGATACGCAGTATTTT.